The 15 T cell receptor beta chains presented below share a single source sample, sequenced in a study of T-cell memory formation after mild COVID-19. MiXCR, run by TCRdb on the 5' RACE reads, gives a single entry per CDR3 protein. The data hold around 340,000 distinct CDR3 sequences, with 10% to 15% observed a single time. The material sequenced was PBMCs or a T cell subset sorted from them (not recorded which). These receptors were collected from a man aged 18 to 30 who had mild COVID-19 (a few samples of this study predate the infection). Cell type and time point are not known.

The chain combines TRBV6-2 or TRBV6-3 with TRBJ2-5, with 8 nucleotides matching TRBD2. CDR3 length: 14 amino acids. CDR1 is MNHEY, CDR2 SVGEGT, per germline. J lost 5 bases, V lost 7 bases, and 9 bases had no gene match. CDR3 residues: CASTNGGAQETQYF. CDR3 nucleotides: TGTGCCAGCACTAACGGGGGGGCGCAGGAGACCCAGTACTTC.

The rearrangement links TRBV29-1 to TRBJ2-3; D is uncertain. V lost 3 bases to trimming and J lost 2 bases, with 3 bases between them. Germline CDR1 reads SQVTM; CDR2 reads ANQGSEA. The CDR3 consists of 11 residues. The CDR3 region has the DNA TGCAGCGTTGACAACACAGATACGCAGTATTTT. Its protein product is CSVDNTDTQYF.

This chain's CDR3 is CASSFPGQGTYEQYF. In DNA form, the CDR3 reads TGTGCCAGCAGCTTTCCGGGACAGGGCACCTACGAGCAGTACTTC. This chain links TRBV11-2 with TRBJ2-7, with 9 nucleotides matching TRBD1. V lost 3 bases and J lost 2; bases outside the gene matches: 5. The length of the CDR3 is 15 residues. The germline V gene encodes CDR1 SGHAT and CDR2 FQNNGV.

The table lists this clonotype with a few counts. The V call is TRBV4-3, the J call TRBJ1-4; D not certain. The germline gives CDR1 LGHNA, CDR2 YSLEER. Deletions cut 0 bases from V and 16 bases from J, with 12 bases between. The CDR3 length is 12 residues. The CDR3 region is CASSQEGRDPFF. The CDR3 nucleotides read TGCGCCAGCAGCCAAGAAGGAAGAGACCCGTTTTTT.

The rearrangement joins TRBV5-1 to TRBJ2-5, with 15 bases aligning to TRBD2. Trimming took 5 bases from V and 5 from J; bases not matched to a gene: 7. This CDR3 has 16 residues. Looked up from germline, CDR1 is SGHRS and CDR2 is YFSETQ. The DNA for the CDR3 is TGCGCCAGCAGATTCGGGACTAGCGGGGGGATTGAGACCCAGTACTTC. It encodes CASRFGTSGGIETQYF. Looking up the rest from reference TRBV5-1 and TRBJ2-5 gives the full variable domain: KAGVTQTPRYLIKTRGQQVTLSCSPISGHRSVSWYQQTPGQGLQFLFEYFSETQRNKGNFPGRFSGRQFSNSRSEMNVSTLELGDSALYLCASRFGTSGGIETQYFGPGTRLLVL.

The CDR3 nucleotides are TGCAGCGCTTGTGACGGGGGCCGAGAGACCCAGTACTTC. Amino acids: CSACDGGRETQYF. This chain links TRBV29-1 with TRBJ2-5; D may correspond to TRBD1 or TRBD2 (6 bases each). V lost 7 bases and J lost 4, with 16 bases in between. Germline V gene lookup returns CDR1 SQVTM and CDR2 ANQGSEA. This CDR3 has 13 residues.

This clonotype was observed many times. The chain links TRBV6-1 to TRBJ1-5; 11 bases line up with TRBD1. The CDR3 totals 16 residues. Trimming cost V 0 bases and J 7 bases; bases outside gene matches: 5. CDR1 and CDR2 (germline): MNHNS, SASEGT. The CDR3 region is CASSEAEGTGGQPQHF. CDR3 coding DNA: TGTGCCAGCAGTGAAGCGGAGGGGACAGGGGGACAGCCCCAGCATTTT.

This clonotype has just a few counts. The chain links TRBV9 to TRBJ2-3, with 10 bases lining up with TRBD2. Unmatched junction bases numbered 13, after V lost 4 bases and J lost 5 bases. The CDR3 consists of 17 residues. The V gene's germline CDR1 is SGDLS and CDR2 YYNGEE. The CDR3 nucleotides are TGTGCCAGCAGCACCCCACGGAGCGGGGGGGCGTTAGATACGCAGTATTTT. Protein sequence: CASSTPRSGGALDTQYF.

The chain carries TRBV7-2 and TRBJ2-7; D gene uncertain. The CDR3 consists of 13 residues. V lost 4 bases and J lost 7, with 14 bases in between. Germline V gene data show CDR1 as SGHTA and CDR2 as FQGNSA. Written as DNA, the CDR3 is TGTGCCAGCAGCTACCTCCCCTCGGAGGAGCAGTACTTC. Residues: CASSYLPSEEQYF.

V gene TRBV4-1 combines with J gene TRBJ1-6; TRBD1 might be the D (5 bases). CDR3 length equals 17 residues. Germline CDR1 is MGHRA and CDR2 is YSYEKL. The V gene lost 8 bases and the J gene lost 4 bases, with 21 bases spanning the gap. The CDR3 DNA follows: TGCGCCAGCGGGGGTGGGGCCGGGACCACTTATAATTCACCCCTCCACTTT. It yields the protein CASGGGAGTTYNSPLHF.

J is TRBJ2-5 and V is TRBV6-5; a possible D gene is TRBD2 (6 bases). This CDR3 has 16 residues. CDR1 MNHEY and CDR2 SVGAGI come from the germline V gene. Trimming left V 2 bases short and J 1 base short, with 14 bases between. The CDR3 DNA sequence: TGTGCCAGCAGTTACGGGGGGTTAACGACCCAAGAGACCCAGTACTTC. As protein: CASSYGGLTTQETQYF.

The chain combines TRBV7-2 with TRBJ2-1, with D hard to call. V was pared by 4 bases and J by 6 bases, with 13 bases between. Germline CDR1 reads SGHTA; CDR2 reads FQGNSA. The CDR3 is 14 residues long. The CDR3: CASSSLLHPNEQFF. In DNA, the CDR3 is TGTGCCAGCAGCTCGCTTCTCCATCCCAATGAGCAGTTCTTC. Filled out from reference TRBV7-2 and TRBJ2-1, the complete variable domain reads GAGVSQSPSNKVTEKGKDVELRCDPISGHTALYWYRQSLGQGLEFLIYFQGNSAPDKSGLPSDRFSAERTGGSVSTLTIQRTQQEDSAVYLCASSSLLHPNEQFFGPGTRLTVL.

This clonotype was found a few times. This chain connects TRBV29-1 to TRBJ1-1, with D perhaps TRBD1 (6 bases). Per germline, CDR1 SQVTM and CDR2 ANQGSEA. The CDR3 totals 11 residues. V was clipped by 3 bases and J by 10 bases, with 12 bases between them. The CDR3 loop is CSVDRGLGAFF. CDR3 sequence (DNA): TGCAGCGTTGACCGGGGGCTCGGAGCTTTCTTT.

CDR3 sequence (DNA): TGTGCCAGCAGAACGGGACAGGAGAACACAGATACGCAGTATTTT. The encoded protein is CASRTGQENTDTQYF. The genes are TRBV12-3 or TRBV12-4 and TRBJ2-3; 8 nucleotides line up with TRBD1. With 6 bases clipped from V and 2 bases from J, the junction kept 7 bases outside the gene matches. CDR3 length: 15 amino acids.

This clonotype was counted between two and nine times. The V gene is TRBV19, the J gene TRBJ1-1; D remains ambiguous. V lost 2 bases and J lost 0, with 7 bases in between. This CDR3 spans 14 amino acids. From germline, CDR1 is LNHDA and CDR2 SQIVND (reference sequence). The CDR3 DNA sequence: TGTGCCAGTAGTATACTGGGGATGAACACTGAAGCTTTCTTT. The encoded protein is CASSILGMNTEAFF.